The rows below give T cell receptor beta chains drawn from one sample of a study of CD8+ T cells in alopecia areata. The assay was immunoSEQ multiplex PCR, and TCRdb's table has in-frame clones only and misses some. In the table there are approximately 61,000 clones, 96% of which are singletons. Sequenced here: CD8+ T cells sorted from blood, sampled at week 0. The receptors originated from a human donor with alopecia areata. Both conserved end residues are part of each CDR3. Each record gives: V gene, clone size, D gene, J gene, CDR3 protein, CDR3 DNA. D genes are given only for firm matches. A row's size may be missing; if present it is once, few, many or a size class.

V: TRBV29-1; size: .; D: TRBD1; J: TRBJ2-3; CDR3: CSVDNRGRITDTQYF; DNA: TGCAGCGTCGATAACAGGGGGCGCATCACAGATACGCAGTATTTT
V: TRBV29-1; size: .; D: .; J: TRBJ2-1; CDR3: CSVGIFSYNEQFF; DNA: TGCAGCGTTGGGATTTTCTCCTACAATGAGCAGTTCTTC
V: TRBV29-1; size: .; D: .; J: TRBJ2-7; CDR3: CSVEIPGTLYEQYF; DNA: TGCAGCGTTGAAATACCCGGCACCCTCTACGAGCAGTACTTC
V: TRBV23-1; size: .; D: .; J: TRBJ2-2; CDR3: CASPLGLVISGELFF; DNA: TGCGCCAGCCCCCTAGGATTGGTGATTTCCGGGGAGCTGTTTTTT
V: TRBV19; size: .; D: .; J: TRBJ2-2; CDR3: CASSIQSLAPGELFF; DNA: TGTGCCAGTAGTATCCAGAGCCTCGCACCCGGGGAGCTGTTTTTT
V: TRBV7-9; size: .; D: TRBD2; J: TRBJ2-7; CDR3: CATRPGLHYEQYF; DNA: TGTGCCACCCGGCCGGGACTACACTACGAGCAGTACTTC
V: TRBV4-3; size: .; D: .; J: TRBJ1-2; CDR3: CASSQGMVSQGYTF; DNA: TGCGCCAGCAGCCAAGGAATGGTATCCCAGGGCTACACCTTC
V: TRBV19; size: .; D: .; J: TRBJ1-5; CDR3: CASTAGVYSNQPQHF; DNA: TGTGCCAGTACGGCGGGGGTGTATAGCAATCAGCCCCAGCATTTT
V: TRBV7-2; size: .; D: TRBD2; J: TRBJ2-3; CDR3: CASSSLAGLTDTQYF; DNA: TGTGCCAGCAGCTCCCTAGCGGGCCTCACAGATACGCAGTATTTT
V: TRBV30; size: .; D: .; J: TRBJ1-5; CDR3: CAWNAGNQPQHF; DNA: TGTGCCTGGAATGCGGGCAATCAGCCCCAGCATTTT
V: TRBV7-9; size: .; D: .; J: TRBJ2-1; CDR3: CASSLQPNEQFF; DNA: TGTGCCAGCAGCTTACAGCCGAATGAGCAGTTCTTC
V: TRBV7-8; size: .; D: .; J: TRBJ2-7; CDR3: CASSSHHEQYF; DNA: TGTGCCAGCAGCTCCCACCACGAGCAGTACTTC
V: TRBV7-2; size: .; D: .; J: TRBJ2-3; CDR3: CASSFSDTQYF; DNA: TGTGCCAGCAGCTTTTCAGATACGCAGTATTTT
V: TRBV4-3; size: .; D: TRBD2; J: TRBJ2-1; CDR3: CASSAGGPYNEQFF; DNA: TGCGCCAGCAGTGCGGGGGGGCCGTACAATGAGCAGTTCTTC
V: TRBV14; size: .; D: .; J: TRBJ2-1; CDR3: CASSQAIGSEQFF; DNA: TGTGCCAGCAGCCAAGCGATTGGGTCGGAGCAGTTCTTC
V: TRBV5-1; size: once; D: .; J: TRBJ2-2; CDR3: CASSFLFYGELFF; DNA: TGCGCCAGCAGCTTCCTCTTTTACGGGGAGCTGTTTTTT
V: TRBV13; size: .; D: .; J: TRBJ2-7; CDR3: CASSSSLVTYEQYF; DNA: TGTGCCAGCAGCTCCAGTCTTGTAACCTACGAGCAGTACTTC
V: TRBV4-3; size: .; D: TRBD1; J: TRBJ1-2; CDR3: CASSQDPGTGMMRGYGYTF; DNA: TGCGCCAGCAGCCAAGATCCCGGGACAGGGATGATGAGGGGCTATGGCTACACCTTC
V: TRBV7-9; size: .; D: .; J: TRBJ2-1; CDR3: CASKKQASSSYNEQFF; DNA: TGTGCCAGCAAGAAACAGGCGTCGAGCTCCTACAATGAGCAGTTCTTC
V: TRBV5-1; size: .; D: TRBD1; J: TRBJ1-1; CDR3: CASRDGTVNTEAFF; DNA: TGCGCCAGCAGGGATGGGACAGTGAACACTGAAGCTTTCTTT
V: TRBV27; size: once; D: .; J: TRBJ2-3; CDR3: CASTPYPPLTDTQYF; DNA: TGTGCCAGCACCCCTTATCCCCCTCTCACAGATACGCAGTATTTT
V: TRBV19; size: once; D: .; J: TRBJ2-6; CDR3: CASSARISGANVLTF; DNA: TGTGCCAGTAGTGCCCGTATCTCTGGGGCCAACGTCCTGACTTTC
V: TRBV19; size: .; D: .; J: TRBJ2-7; CDR3: CASSISATYYEQYF; DNA: TGTGCCAGTAGTATTTCAGCCACCTACTACGAGCAGTACTTC
V: TRBV4-2; size: .; D: TRBD2; J: TRBJ2-7; CDR3: CASSQEGTSGVYEQYF; DNA: TGTGCCAGCAGCCAAGAGGGGACTAGCGGGGTCTACGAGCAGTACTTC
V: TRBV7-6; size: .; D: .; J: TRBJ2-7; CDR3: CASSNPSEGKYEQYF; DNA: TGTGCCAGCAGCAACCCGAGCGAGGGTAAATACGAGCAGTACTTC
V: TRBV7-6; size: medium-sized; D: .; J: TRBJ2-7; CDR3: CASSLVPYEQYF; DNA: TGTGCCAGCAGCCTTGTCCCCTACGAGCAGTACTTC
V: TRBV4-2; size: .; D: .; J: TRBJ2-3; CDR3: CASSQERSQLTDTQYF; DNA: TGTGCCAGCAGCCAAGAAAGGTCCCAACTCACAGATACGCAGTATTTT
V: TRBV6-5; size: .; D: .; J: TRBJ1-1; CDR3: CASRDDLNTEAFF; DNA: TGTGCCAGCAGGGATGACTTGAACACTGAAGCTTTCTTT
V: TRBV6-5; size: .; D: TRBD1; J: TRBJ2-7; CDR3: CASSPWTGGNEQYF; DNA: TGTGCCAGCAGTCCATGGACAGGGGGAAACGAGCAGTACTTC
V: TRBV7-2; size: .; D: TRBD1; J: TRBJ1-3; CDR3: CASSSRTGGFGNTIYF; DNA: TGTGCCAGCAGCTCTAGGACAGGGGGTTTCGGAAACACCATATATTTT
V: TRBV19; size: .; D: .; J: TRBJ2-2; CDR3: CASSKLHSTGELFF; DNA: TGTGCCAGTAGTAAATTACACAGTACCGGGGAGCTGTTTTTT
V: TRBV7-9; size: .; D: .; J: TRBJ2-7; CDR3: CASSLEGRYEQYF; DNA: TGTGCCAGCAGCTTGGAAGGCCGCTACGAGCAGTACTTC
V: TRBV7-9; size: few; D: TRBD1; J: TRBJ2-7; CDR3: CASSLTGPSYEQYF; DNA: TGTGCCAGCAGCCTGACAGGGCCTTCCTACGAGCAGTACTTC
V: TRBV27; size: .; D: .; J: TRBJ2-7; CDR3: CASSSTGAPTGYEQYF; DNA: TGTGCCAGCAGTTCCACCGGGGCCCCCACCGGCTACGAGCAGTACTTC
V: TRBV27; size: .; D: TRBD1; J: TRBJ1-1; CDR3: CASSHYLTQGAKGTEAFF; DNA: TGTGCCAGCAGTCATTACCTCACCCAGGGGGCTAAGGGCACTGAAGCTTTCTTT
V: TRBV5-1; size: .; D: .; J: TRBJ2-7; CDR3: CASSLGTGGDEQYF; DNA: TGCGCCAGCAGCCTCGGGACCGGAGGGGACGAGCAGTACTTC
V: TRBV29-1; size: few; D: .; J: TRBJ2-7; CDR3: CSVGVRASNEQYF; DNA: TGCAGCGTTGGGGTCAGGGCGAGCAACGAGCAGTACTTC
V: TRBV11-2; size: .; D: .; J: TRBJ2-3; CDR3: CASSSPPGRGDTQYF; DNA: TGTGCCAGCAGCTCCCCCCCCGGGCGGGGTGATACGCAGTATTTT
V: TRBV15; size: .; D: TRBD2; J: TRBJ2-6; CDR3: CASSAGRELSGANVLTF; DNA: TGTGCCTCCTCGGCAGGGAGGGAACTCTCTGGGGCCAACGTCCTGACTTTC
V: TRBV29-1; size: .; D: .; J: TRBJ1-2; CDR3: CSVDFQPGPYNYGYTF; DNA: TGCAGCGTTGATTTCCAACCCGGGCCCTATAACTATGGCTACACCTTC
V: TRBV11-2; size: .; D: .; J: TRBJ2-3; CDR3: CASSPRRGQSTDTQYF; DNA: TGTGCCAGCAGCCCGCGGCGGGGACAGAGCACAGATACGCAGTATTTT
V: TRBV29-1; size: .; D: .; J: TRBJ2-5; CDR3: CSVEDGQEETQYF; DNA: TGCAGCGTTGAAGATGGGCAGGAAGAGACCCAGTACTTC
V: TRBV7-9; size: .; D: TRBD2; J: TRBJ2-1; CDR3: CASSSSGNYNEQFF; DNA: TGTGCCAGCAGCTCGAGCGGGAACTACAATGAGCAGTTCTTC
V: TRBV6-5; size: .; D: .; J: TRBJ2-1; CDR3: CASSYAGSGYNEQFF; DNA: TGTGCCAGCAGTTACGCGGGTAGCGGATACAATGAGCAGTTCTTC
V: TRBV25-1; size: once; D: .; J: TRBJ2-1; CDR3: CASSDGTSNEQFF; DNA: TGTGCCAGCAGTGATGGCACCTCCAATGAGCAGTTCTTC
V: TRBV9; size: .; D: .; J: TRBJ1-4; CDR3: CASSAAGRDEKLFF; DNA: TGTGCCAGCAGCGCAGCCGGAAGGGATGAAAAACTGTTTTTT